This T cell receptor (beta chain) was recorded in a study of response to subunit inactivated influenza vaccine (dated by TCRdb to the late 2010s). About the full investigation: Deep quantitative T cell receptor repertoire profiling was used in the study to track responses to a trivalent subunit inactivated influenza vaccine.

Sequences LGHDT (CDR1) and YNNKEL (CDR2) are obtained from the germline V gene (reference sequence). The CDR3 spans 15 residues, from the cysteine through the phenylalanine. The only DNA kept is the CDR3, 45 bases in frame from the first base. Trimmed from V: 3 bases; trimmed from J: 4 bases; junction bases lacking a gene match: 5. Here is what the overall study found, with its caveats: The authors proposed that each seasonal influenza vaccination may bring in only a limited number of new T cells.

About this clonotype: The clone's antigen remains unknown. No much larger clone exists at a distance of one base, and base qualities are not known.

The library was built by means of RT-PCR. The sequencer listed for this sample is Illumina HiSeq 2500. Starting from the raw public reads, TCRdb applied fastp trimming at Q25, assembled clones with MiXCR and retained in-frame beta chains. Each entry merges the rows of one CDR3 protein and shows their most common DNA and genes. The sample table shows 530,000 or so distinct CDR3 sequences, and around 11% are seen once. In total, the top ten clones hold 9.5% to 13% of the sample. The source material was PBMCs from blood, sampled on the day of vaccination. The chain joins TRBV3-1 to TRBJ2-3, with TRBD2 matching 9 junction bases. This clonotype was obtained from a man aged 45-65 years who received an inactivated influenza vaccine. Donor details come from another sample of the same person, matched by shared clones. The DNA reads as follows: TGTGCCAGCAGCCATGGCGGGGGGGCCGCAGATACGCAGTATTTT. Translated, this is CASSHGGGAADTQYF.